The TCR beta chain described here comes from a study of cytomegalovirus exposure and HLA in healthy donors (dated by TCRdb to 2017 to 2019). About the full investigation: A later analysis indicated that the 120 or so validation repertoires were generated on the platform also employed for the 600 to 750 repertoires of the first cohort. The aim of the study was to test whether cataloging public T cell receptors could identify signatures of past pathogen exposure. Besides the first cohort of about 730 subjects, a separate validation cohort made up of over 100 different subjects was used. To predict cytomegalovirus infection status, the study brought together high-throughput TCR immunosequencing, statistical association of individual TCRs with disease status, and machine learning. Overall study results and their limits: A later analysis lacked HLA typing for the validation cohort, so it scored co-occurrence in that cohort across all 110 or so repertoires. The classifier was reported to diagnose cytomegalovirus status with high specificity and sensitivity in both the original and validation cohorts. The authors suggested that the approach could potentially be generalized to other disease states and immunological phenotypes. In the study, approximately 160 TCR beta chains were listed as associated with cytomegalovirus. In vitro tests confirmed that three of the cytomegalovirus-associated TCR beta chains recognize cytomegalovirus antigens. Most TCR sequences were observed very rarely across donors, whereas some public TCRs were present in many individuals. A later analysis found that TCRs clustered in the first cohort also tended to co-occur in the 130 or so validation repertoires, with roughly 95% of cluster scores above 0.

Separate from the approximately 690-subject first cohort, the validation cohort of roughly 110 subjects was the group to which the donors belonged. V drops 1 base and J drops 5 bases, leaving 16 bases in between. Taken from the germline V gene (reference sequence), the CDR1 and CDR2 loops are SGHKS and YYEKEE. From the cysteine through the phenylalanine, the CDR3 covers 15 amino acids. Only the CDR3 DNA is retained, 45 bases long and in frame from the first base. A remark on this clone: Its antigen specificity is not known. Within one base of it there is no much larger clone, and no base qualities were kept.

Receptor libraries were prepared by the immunoSEQ multiplex PCR assay. In the authors' own workflow: To diagnose cytomegalovirus status from the catalog of TCR beta chain sequences, a statistical classification framework was built. TCRdb provides this immuneACCESS table in a form limited to in-frame rearrangements. Some clones are lacking; in checked studies, under half of them reflect an unresolved V gene, and why the rest are absent is not known. V, J and clone size reflect that table, while D and trimming were determined from the DNA. Within this sample are 150,000 to 200,000 clones, with more than 75% of them counted one time only. In total, the top ten clones hold approximately 7% of the sample.

The sample comprised PBMCs. The sequence came from a young man in good health and CMV-seropositive. This receptor chain uses TRBV5-5 and TRBJ2-7; matching of 6 bases hints at TRBD2 as the D gene. The CDR3 protein sequence reads: CASSLWAGTRNEQYF. The sequenced DNA is TGTGCCAGCAGCTTGTGGGCGGGAACAAGGAACGAGCAGTACTTC.